These T cell receptor beta chains were read from a single sample in a study of blood T cell repertoires in COVID-19. Repertoires were generated with immunoSEQ multiplex PCR, while TCRdb's copy carries only in-frame clones and drops some. The data show fewer than 350,000 clones, approximately 89% seen once. Sample: peripheral blood. The receptors shown here come from an older woman with COVID-19, enrolled during active disease. Each CDR3 is given with its conserved first and last residue. D genes are given only for firm matches.

D gene: TRBD2
V gene: TRBV3-1/TRBV3-2
J gene: TRBJ2-5
CDR3 DNA: TGTGCCAGCAGCCCAGATCTAGCGGGGGGGCCTCTGGAGACCCAGTACTTC
CDR3 protein: CASSPDLAGGPLETQYF

D gene: .
V gene: TRBV10-2
J gene: TRBJ2-3
CDR3 DNA: TGCGCCAGCAGTGAGATCGGGGATACGCAGTATTTT
CDR3 protein: CASSEIGDTQYF

D gene: TRBD1
V gene: TRBV19
J gene: TRBJ1-4
CDR3 DNA: TGTGCCAGTACCCCCACAGGGGCGACTAATGAAAAACTGTTTTTT
CDR3 protein: CASTPTGATNEKLFF

D gene: .
V gene: TRBV18
J gene: TRBJ2-2
CDR3 DNA: TGTGCCAGCTCCCCCTCTGGAGGGGCGCCTTCGAACACCGGGGAGCTGTTTTTT
CDR3 protein: CASSPSGGAPSNTGELFF

D gene: TRBD1
V gene: TRBV9
J gene: TRBJ2-5
CDR3 DNA: TGTGCCAGCAGCCCCCGTAGGGGGACAGGGGAGACCCAGTACTTC
CDR3 protein: CASSPRRGTGETQYF

D gene: .
V gene: TRBV20-1
J gene: TRBJ1-4
CDR3 DNA: TGCAGTGCTAGCAGGAATGAAAAACTGTTTTTT
CDR3 protein: CSASRNEKLFF

D gene: .
V gene: TRBV11-2
J gene: TRBJ1-2
CDR3 DNA: TGTGCCAGCAGCCTCGGGAAGTCTGGCTACACCTTC
CDR3 protein: CASSLGKSGYTF

D gene: TRBD1
V gene: TRBV2
J gene: TRBJ1-4
CDR3 DNA: TGTGCCAGCATAAAGAGAGAGACAGGGGGTGAAAAACTGTTTTTT
CDR3 protein: CASIKRETGGEKLFF

D gene: .
V gene: TRBV27
J gene: TRBJ1-1
CDR3 DNA: TGTGCCAGCAGTTTATCTGGGTCAGGGCGAAGTGGGACTGAAGCTTTCTTT
CDR3 protein: CASSLSGSGRSGTEAFF

D gene: .
V gene: TRBV7-3
J gene: TRBJ2-6
CDR3 DNA: TGTGCCAGCACCCTCAACGGACGGGGATTTGGCACTGGGGCCAACGTCCTGACTTTC
CDR3 protein: CASTLNGRGFGTGANVLTF